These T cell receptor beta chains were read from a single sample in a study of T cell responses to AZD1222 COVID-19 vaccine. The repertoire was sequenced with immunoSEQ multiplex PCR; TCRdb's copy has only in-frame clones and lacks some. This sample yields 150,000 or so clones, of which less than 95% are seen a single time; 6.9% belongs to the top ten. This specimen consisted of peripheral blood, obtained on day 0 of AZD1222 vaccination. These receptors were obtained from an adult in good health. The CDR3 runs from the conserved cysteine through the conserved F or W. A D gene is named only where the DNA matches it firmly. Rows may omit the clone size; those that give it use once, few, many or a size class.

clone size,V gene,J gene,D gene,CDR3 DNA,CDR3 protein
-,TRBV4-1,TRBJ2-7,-,TGCGCCAGCAGCCAATCTAGGGCGGGGGCGTACGAGCAGTACTTC,CASSQSRAGAYEQYF
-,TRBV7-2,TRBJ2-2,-,TGTGCCAGCAGCTTAGCGGGACCCACCGGGGAGCTGTTTTTT,CASSLAGPTGELFF
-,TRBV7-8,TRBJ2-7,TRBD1,TGTGCCAGCAGCCCCACAGGGGACGAGCAGTACTTC,CASSPTGDEQYF
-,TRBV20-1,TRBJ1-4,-,TGCAGTGCTAGTTTGCAGTCCGTGACTAATGAAAAACTGTTTTTT,CSASLQSVTNEKLFF
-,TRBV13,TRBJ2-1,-,TGTGCCAGCAGTTGGGCGGGACACAATGAGCAGTTCTTC,CASSWAGHNEQFF
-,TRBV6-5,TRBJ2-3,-,TGTGCCAGCAGTTACTTGGGAGCAGATACGCAGTATTTT,CASSYLGADTQYF
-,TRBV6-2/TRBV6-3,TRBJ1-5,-,TGTGCCAGCAGTTACGTTTTAGGGAGTCAGCCCCAGCATTTT,CASSYVLGSQPQHF
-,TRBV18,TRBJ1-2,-,TGTGCCAGCTCACCACCGTTGGGACTGAGGAACTATGGCTACACCTTC,CASSPPLGLRNYGYTF
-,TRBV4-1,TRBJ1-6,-,TGCGCCAGCAGTCCGGGGATATCCTATAATTCACCCCTCCACTTT,CASSPGISYNSPLHF
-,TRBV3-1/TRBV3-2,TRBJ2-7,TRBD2,TGTGCCAGCAGCCAAGAATCAGCGGGGCGCTCCTACGAGCAGTACTTC,CASSQESAGRSYEQYF
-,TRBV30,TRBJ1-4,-,TGTGCCTGGAGGGGAGAAAAACTGTTTTTT,CAWRGEKLFF
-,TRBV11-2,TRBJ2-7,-,TGTGCCAGCAGCTTAGTTCCCTACGAGCAGTACTTC,CASSLVPYEQYF
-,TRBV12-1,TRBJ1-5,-,TGTGCCAGCGGCAGGGGTAGGCAGCCCCAGCATTTT,CASGRGRQPQHF
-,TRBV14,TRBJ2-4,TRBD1,TGTGCCAGCAGCCAAGACACACTGGGACAGCCAAGGACCAAAAACATTCAGTACTTC,CASSQDTLGQPRTKNIQYF
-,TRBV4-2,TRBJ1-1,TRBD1,TGTGCCAGCAGCCGCAGGGACAGAGCGAACACTGAAGCTTTCTTT,CASSRRDRANTEAFF
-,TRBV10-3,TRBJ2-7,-,TGTGCCATCAGTGAGTCAGAAAGGGGATACTACGAGCAGTACTTC,CAISESERGYYEQYF
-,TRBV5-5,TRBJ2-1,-,TGTGCCAGCAGCTTGGTTACTCAGGGACTGAGCTCCTACAATGAGCAGTTCTTC,CASSLVTQGLSSYNEQFF
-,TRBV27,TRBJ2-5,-,TGTGCCAGCAGTTTAGTCGGGGCGCAAGAGACCCAGTACTTC,CASSLVGAQETQYF
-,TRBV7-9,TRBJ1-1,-,TGTGCCAGCAGCCCGACGTCGGGGGAAATCGGTGATGCTTTCTTT,CASSPTSGEIGDAFF
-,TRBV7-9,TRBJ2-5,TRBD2,TGTGCCAGCAGCTTAGGTGTTAGCGGGGGGAAGTACTTC,CASSLGVSGGKYF
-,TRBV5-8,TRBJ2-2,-,TGTGCCAGCAGCTTGGCCCCCGGGACACTAAACACCGGGGAGCTGTTTTTT,CASSLAPGTLNTGELFF
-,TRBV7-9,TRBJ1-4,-,TGTGCCAGCAGCTTGGGGCAGGCAACTAATGAAAAACTGTTTTTT,CASSLGQATNEKLFF
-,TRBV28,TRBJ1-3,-,TGTGCCAGCACCCTGGGTGGGCTCGGAAGAAACACCATATATTTT,CASTLGGLGRNTIYF
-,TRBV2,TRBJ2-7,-,TGTGCCAGCAGTAGGGACACGGGCTCCTACGAGCAGTACTTC,CASSRDTGSYEQYF
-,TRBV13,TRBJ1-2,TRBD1,TGTGCCAGCAGCTTAGGAACAGGGGGCTATGGCTACACCTTC,CASSLGTGGYGYTF
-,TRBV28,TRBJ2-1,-,TGTGCCAGCAGCCCTGTCGGCGGGGGCCCTTACAATGAGCAGTTCTTC,CASSPVGGGPYNEQFF
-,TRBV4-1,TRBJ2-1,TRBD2,TGCGCCAGCAGCCAGACTAGCGGGGGCTACAATGAGCAGTTCTTC,CASSQTSGGYNEQFF
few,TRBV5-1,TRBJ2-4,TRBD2,TGCGCCAGCAGCGCAGGGAGCGGGGGCCCCAAAAACATTCAGTACTTC,CASSAGSGGPKNIQYF
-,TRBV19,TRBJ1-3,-,TGTGCCAGCGGGGTGGCTGGAAACACCATATATTTT,CASGVAGNTIYF
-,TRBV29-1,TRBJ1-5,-,TGCAGCGTTAACCCGGGGCCGGGAAATCAGCCCCAGCATTTT,CSVNPGPGNQPQHF
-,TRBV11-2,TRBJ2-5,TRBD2,TGTGCCAGCAGTACTAGCGGGGGACAAGAGACCCAGTACTTC,CASSTSGGQETQYF
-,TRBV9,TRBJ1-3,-,TGTGCCAGCAGCACTTCCGGGGGGGCGTTAAAGAACACCATATATTTT,CASSTSGGALKNTIYF
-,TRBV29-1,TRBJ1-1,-,TGCAGCGTTGGTTCAGGGGACACTGAAGCTTTCTTT,CSVGSGDTEAFF
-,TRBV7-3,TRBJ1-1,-,TGTGCCAGCAGCTCTTCGAGGGTTTCTCACACTGAAGCTTTCTTT,CASSSSRVSHTEAFF
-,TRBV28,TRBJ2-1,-,TGTGCCAGCAGTGAAAGGGCTACCTACAATGAGCAGTTCTTC,CASSERATYNEQFF
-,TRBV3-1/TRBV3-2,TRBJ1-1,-,TGTGCCAGCAGCCAAACGGTGGGGGAGGCTGAAGCTTTCTTT,CASSQTVGEAEAFF
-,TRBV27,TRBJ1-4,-,TGTGCCAGCAGCCAAGTTACAAGGGAAAAACTGTTTTTT,CASSQVTREKLFF
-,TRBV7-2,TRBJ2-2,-,TGTGCCAGCAGCTCAAGGGGGTTCGGGGAGCTGTTTTTT,CASSSRGFGELFF
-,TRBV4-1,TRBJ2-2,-,TGCGCCAGCAGCCAGGGGACCGGGGAGCTGTTTTTT,CASSQGTGELFF
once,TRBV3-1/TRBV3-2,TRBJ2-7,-,TGTGCCAGCAGCCCGGCAAATAAGGCGCAGTACTTC,CASSPANKAQYF
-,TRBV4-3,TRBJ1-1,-,TGCGCCAGCGCCAGGGACTTGCGAAACACTGAAGCTTTCTTT,CASARDLRNTEAFF
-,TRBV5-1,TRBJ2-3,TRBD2,TGCGCCAGCAGTTCTCGGGGGGGCACAGATACGCAGTATTTT,CASSSRGGTDTQYF
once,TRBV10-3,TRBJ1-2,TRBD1,TGTGCCATCAGTGATACACAGGGGGGGTATGGCTACACCTTC,CAISDTQGGYGYTF
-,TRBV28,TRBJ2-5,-,TGTGCCAGCAGCGGTCGGGCTTTCGTGGAGACCCAGTACTTC,CASSGRAFVETQYF
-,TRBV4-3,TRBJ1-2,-,TGCGCCAGCAGCCAAACTTTGGACGTCGTCTATGGCTACACCTTC,CASSQTLDVVYGYTF
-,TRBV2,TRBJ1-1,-,TGTGCCAGCAGTGAAAACGGGGCGGGGTACACTGAAGCTTTCTTT,CASSENGAGYTEAFF
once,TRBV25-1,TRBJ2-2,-,TGTGCCAGCAGTGACGATTACACCGGGGAGCTGTTTTTT,CASSDDYTGELFF
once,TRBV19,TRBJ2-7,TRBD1,TGTGCCAGTAGTATTCCACACACAGGGGTGGACGAGCAGTACTTC,CASSIPHTGVDEQYF
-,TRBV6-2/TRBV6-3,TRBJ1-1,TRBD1,TGTGCCAGCAGTTACCCTGGGACAGGTCCTAACACTGAAGCTTTCTTT,CASSYPGTGPNTEAFF
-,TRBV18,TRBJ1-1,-,TGTGCCAGCTCACCACTGCGGGCGAACACTGAAGCTTTCTTT,CASSPLRANTEAFF
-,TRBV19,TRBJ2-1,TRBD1,TGTGCCAGTAGTATCGGTGGGACAGGGGGCTGGAATGAGCAGTTCTTC,CASSIGGTGGWNEQFF
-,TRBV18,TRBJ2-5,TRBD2,TGTGCCAGCTCACCCCGGGGGGGCACCCTGGGACAAGAGACCCAGTACTTC,CASSPRGGTLGQETQYF
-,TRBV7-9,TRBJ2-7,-,TGTGCCAGCAGTACCGATGCTTTATACGAGCAGTACTTC,CASSTDALYEQYF
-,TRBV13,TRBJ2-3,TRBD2,TGTGCCAGCACCATAAAGTGGCTAGCGGGGGGGCGGAGCACAGATACGCAGTATTTT,CASTIKWLAGGRSTDTQYF
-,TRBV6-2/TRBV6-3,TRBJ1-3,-,TGTGCCAGCAGTTACTATGAGGCGACCTCTGGAAACACCATATATTTT,CASSYYEATSGNTIYF
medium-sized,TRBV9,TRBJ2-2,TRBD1,TGTGCCAGCAGCGTAGGCCGGGACAGGGGTAACACCGGGGAGCTGTTTTTT,CASSVGRDRGNTGELFF
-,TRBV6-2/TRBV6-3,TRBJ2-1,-,TGTGCCAGCAGTCATACACTCGTCGTCAATGAGCAGTTCTTC,CASSHTLVVNEQFF